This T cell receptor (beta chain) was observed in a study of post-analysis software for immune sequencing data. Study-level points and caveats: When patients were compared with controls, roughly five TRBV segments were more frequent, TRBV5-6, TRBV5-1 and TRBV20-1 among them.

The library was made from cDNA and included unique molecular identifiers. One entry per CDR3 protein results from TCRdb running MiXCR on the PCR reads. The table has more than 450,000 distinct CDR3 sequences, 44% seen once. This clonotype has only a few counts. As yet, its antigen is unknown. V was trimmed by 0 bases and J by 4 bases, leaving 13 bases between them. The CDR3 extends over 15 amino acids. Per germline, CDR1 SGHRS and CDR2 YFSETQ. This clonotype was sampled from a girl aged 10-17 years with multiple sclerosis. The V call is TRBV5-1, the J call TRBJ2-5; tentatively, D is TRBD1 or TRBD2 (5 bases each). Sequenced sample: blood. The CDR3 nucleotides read TGCGCCAGCAGCTTGGAAGGGACGCCAATAGAGACCCAGTACTTC. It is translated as CASSLEGTPIETQYF.